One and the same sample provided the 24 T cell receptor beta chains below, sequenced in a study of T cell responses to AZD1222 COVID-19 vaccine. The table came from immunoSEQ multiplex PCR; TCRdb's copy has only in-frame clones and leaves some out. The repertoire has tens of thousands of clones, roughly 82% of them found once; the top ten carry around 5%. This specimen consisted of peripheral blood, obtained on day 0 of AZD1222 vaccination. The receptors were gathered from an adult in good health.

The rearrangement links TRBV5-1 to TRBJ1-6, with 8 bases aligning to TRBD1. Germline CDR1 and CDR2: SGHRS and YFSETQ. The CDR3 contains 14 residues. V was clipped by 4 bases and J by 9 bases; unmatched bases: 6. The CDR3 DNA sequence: TGCGCCAGCAGCCCGGACAGGGTCCGTTCACCCCTCCACTTT. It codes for CASSPDRVRSPLHF. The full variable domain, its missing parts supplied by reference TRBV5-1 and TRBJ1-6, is KAGVTQTPRYLIKTRGQQVTLSCSPISGHRSVSWYQQTPGQGLQFLFEYFSETQRNKGNFPGRFSGRQFSNSRSEMNVSTLELGDSALYLCASSPDRVRSPLHFGNGTRLTVT.

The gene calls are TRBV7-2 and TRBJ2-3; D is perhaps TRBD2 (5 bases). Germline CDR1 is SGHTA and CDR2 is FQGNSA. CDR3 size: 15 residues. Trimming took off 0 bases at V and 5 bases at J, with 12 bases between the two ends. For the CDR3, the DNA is TGTGCCAGCAGCTTAGCAAACCTAGCTGGAGATACGCAGTATTTT. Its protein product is CASSLANLAGDTQYF.

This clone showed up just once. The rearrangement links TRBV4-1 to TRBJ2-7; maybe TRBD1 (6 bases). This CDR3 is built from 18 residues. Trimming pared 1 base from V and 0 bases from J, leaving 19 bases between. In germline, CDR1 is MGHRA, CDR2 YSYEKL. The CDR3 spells CASSQVPPGTLRSYEQYF. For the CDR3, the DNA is TGCGCCAGCAGCCAAGTGCCCCCCGGGACACTCCGCTCCTACGAGCAGTACTTC.

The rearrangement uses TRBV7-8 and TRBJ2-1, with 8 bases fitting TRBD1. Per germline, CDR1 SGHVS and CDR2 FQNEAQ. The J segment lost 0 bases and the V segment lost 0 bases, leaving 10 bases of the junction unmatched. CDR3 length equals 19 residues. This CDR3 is CASSLALQGAISSYNEQFF. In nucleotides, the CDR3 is TGTGCCAGCAGCTTAGCGCTTCAGGGGGCGATTAGCTCCTACAATGAGCAGTTCTTC.

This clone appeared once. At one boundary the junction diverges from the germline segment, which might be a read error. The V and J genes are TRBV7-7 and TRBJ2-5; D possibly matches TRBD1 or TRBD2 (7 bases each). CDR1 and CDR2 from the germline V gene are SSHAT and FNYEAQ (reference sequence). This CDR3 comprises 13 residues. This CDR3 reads CASSGTVQETQYF. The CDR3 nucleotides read TGTGCTAGCAGCGGGACAGTTCAAGAGACCCAGTACTTC.

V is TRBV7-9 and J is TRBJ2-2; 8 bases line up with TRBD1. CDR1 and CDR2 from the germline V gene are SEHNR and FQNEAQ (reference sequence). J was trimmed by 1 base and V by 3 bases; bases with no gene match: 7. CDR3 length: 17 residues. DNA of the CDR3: TGTGCCAGCAGCTTCACCCGCAGGGGGCAGAACACCGGGGAGCTGTTTTTT. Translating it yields CASSFTRRGQNTGELFF.

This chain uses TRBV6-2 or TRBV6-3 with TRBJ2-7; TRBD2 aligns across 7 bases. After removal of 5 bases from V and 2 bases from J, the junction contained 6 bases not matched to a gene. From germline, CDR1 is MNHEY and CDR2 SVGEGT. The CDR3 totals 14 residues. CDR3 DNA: TGTGCCAGCAGTCGTCGACTAGCACCCTACGAGCAGTACTTC. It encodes CASSRRLAPYEQYF.

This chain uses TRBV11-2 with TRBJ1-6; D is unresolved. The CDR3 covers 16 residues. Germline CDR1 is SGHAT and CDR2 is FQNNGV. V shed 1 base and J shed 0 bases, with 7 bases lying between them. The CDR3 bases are TGTGCCAGCAGCTTAGCTGTCAGCTCCTATAATTCACCCCTCCACTTT. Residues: CASSLAVSSYNSPLHF.

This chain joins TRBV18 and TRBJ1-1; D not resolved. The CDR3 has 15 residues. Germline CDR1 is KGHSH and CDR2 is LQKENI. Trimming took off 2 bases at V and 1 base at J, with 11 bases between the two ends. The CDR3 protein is CASSPGVDKNTEAFF. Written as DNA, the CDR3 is TGTGCCAGCTCACCAGGAGTTGACAAGAACACTGAAGCTTTCTTT.

CDR3 sequence (DNA): TGTGCCATCAGTGAGTCGACGGACAGGGTTTCCAATGAGCAGTTCTTC. Its translation: CAISESTDRVSNEQFF. The genes are TRBV10-3 and TRBJ2-1; 8 bases agree with TRBD1. The CDR3 has 16 residues. V trimming: 0 bases; J trimming: 6 bases; junction bases outside the gene matches: 7. Germline V lookup: CDR1 ENHRY, CDR2 SYGVKD.

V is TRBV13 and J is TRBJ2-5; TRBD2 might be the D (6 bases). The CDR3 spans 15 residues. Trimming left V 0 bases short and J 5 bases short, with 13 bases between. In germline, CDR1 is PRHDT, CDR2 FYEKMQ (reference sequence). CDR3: CASSLGLGRGETQYF. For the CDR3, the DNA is TGTGCCAGCAGCTTAGGCCTCGGCCGGGGGGAGACCCAGTACTTC.

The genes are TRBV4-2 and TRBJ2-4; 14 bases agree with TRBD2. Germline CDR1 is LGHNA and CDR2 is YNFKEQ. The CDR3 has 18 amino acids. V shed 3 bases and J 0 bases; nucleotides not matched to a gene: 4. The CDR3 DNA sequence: TGTGCCAGCAGCCAGACTAGCGGGGGGGATCTAGCCAAAAACATTCAGTACTTC. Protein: CASSQTSGGDLAKNIQYF.

CDR3 bases: TGTGCCATCAGTGCCGGACAGGAACCCTCCTACGAGCAGTACTTC. Protein: CAISAGQEPSYEQYF. The rearrangement uses TRBV10-3 and TRBJ2-7, with 7 nucleotides matching TRBD1. The CDR3 has 15 amino acids. The V gene end was trimmed by 4 bases and the J gene end by 0 bases; junction bases not matched to a gene: 6. CDR1 and CDR2 from the germline V gene are ENHRY and SYGVKD.

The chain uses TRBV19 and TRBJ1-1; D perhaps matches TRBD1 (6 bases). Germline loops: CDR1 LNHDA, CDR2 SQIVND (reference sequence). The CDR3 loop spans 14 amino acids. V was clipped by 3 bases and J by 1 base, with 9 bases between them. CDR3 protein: CASSMGGQNTEAFF. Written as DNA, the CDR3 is TGTGCCAGTAGTATGGGGGGACAGAACACTGAAGCTTTCTTT.

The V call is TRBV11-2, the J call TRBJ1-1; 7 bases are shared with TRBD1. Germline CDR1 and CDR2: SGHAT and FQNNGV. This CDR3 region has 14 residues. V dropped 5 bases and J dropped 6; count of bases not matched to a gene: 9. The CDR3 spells CASSPTGFWPEAFF. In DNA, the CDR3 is TGTGCCAGCAGCCCGACAGGGTTCTGGCCTGAAGCTTTCTTT.

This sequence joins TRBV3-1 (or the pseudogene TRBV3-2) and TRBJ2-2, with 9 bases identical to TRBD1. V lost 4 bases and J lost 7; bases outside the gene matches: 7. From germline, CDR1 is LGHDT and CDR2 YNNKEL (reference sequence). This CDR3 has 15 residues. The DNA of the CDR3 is TGTGCCAGCAGCCTTACAGGGGGCGCGGGCGGGGAGCTGTTTTTT. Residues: CASSLTGGAGGELFF.

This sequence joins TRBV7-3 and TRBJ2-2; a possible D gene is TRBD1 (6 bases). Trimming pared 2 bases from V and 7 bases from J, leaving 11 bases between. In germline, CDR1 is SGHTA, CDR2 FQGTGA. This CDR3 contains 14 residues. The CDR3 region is CASSLAGAGGELFF. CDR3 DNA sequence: TGTGCCAGCAGCTTAGCAGGGGCCGGCGGGGAGCTGTTTTTT.

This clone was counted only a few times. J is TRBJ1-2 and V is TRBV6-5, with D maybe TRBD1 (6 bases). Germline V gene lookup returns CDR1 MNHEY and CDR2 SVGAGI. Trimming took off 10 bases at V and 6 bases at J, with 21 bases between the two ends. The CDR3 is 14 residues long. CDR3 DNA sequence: TGTGCCATTAAAAGGGGGAGTAGTGCCGATGGCTACACCTTC. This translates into CAIKRGSSADGYTF.

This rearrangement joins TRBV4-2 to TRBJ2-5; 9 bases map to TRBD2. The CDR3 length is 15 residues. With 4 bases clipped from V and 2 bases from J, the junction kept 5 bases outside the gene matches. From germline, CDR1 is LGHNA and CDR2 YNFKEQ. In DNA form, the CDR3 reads TGTGCCAGCAGCCGAGGCGGGGGGGATCAAGAGACCCAGTACTTC. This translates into CASSRGGGDQETQYF.

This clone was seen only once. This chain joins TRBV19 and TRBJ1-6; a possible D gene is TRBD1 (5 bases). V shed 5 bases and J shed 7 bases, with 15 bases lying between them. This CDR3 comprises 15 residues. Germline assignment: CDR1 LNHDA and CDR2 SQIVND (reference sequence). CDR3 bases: TGTGCCAGTAGTCCTATAGGGGAGGGGAATTCACCCCTCCACTTT. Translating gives CASSPIGEGNSPLHF.

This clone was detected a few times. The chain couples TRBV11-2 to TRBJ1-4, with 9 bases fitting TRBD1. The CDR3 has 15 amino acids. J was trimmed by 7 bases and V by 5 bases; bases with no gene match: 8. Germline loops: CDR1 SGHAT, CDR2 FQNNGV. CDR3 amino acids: CASSELTGGFEKLFF. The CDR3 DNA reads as TGTGCCAGCAGCGAACTGACAGGGGGATTTGAAAAACTGTTTTTT.

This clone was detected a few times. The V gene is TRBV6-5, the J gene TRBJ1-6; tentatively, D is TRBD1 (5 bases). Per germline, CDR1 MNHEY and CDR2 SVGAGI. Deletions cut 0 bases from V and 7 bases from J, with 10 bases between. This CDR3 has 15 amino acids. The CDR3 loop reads CASSYSGRGNSPLHF. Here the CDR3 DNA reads TGTGCCAGCAGTTACTCGGGCCGGGGGAATTCACCCCTCCACTTT.

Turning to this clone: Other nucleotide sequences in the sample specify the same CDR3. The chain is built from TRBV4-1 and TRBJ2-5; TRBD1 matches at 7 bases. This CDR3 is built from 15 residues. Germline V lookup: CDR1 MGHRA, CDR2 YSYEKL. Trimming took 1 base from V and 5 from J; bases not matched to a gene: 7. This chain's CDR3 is CASSQGNRGGETQYF. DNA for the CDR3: TGCGCCAGCAGCCAAGGCAACAGGGGTGGCGAGACCCAGTACTTC.

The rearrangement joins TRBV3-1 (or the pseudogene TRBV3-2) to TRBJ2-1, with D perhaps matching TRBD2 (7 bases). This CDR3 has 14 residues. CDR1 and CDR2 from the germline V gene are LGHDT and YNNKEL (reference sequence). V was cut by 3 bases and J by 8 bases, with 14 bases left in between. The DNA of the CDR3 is TGTGCCAGCAGCCAGAGGGGGGGTACCGATGAGCAGTTCTTC. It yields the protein CASSQRGGTDEQFF.